This TCR beta chain was found in a study of T-cell memory formation after mild COVID-19. Study-wide context: Among the donors, TCR clusters were largely specific to each donor.

Trimming removed 4 bases at V and 1 base at J, with 10 bases between. This CDR3 spans 14 amino acids. At least ten counts were recorded for this clonotype. Antigen specificity is unknown. Study-level points and caveats: Largely, contracting CD4+ clones fell within CM and EM, and contracting CD8+ clones within EMRA. Proof of SARS-CoV-2 specificity was absent for the second-wave clones that crested on day 37.

5'RACE primed at constant segments yielded TCR alpha and TCR beta cDNA libraries bearing sample barcodes and UMIs. From the 5' RACE reads, TCRdb called clonotypes with MiXCR, one entry per CDR3 protein. The sample holds about 340,000 distinct CDR3 sequences; about 16% are singletons and the top ten take approximately 20%. The receptor was isolated from a man aged 18 to 30 who had mild COVID-19 (a few samples of this study predate the infection). Cell type and time point are not known. The rearrangement uses TRBV12-3 or TRBV12-4 and TRBJ1-1; D remains unclear. The sample was PBMCs or a T cell subset sorted from them (not recorded which). CDR3 region: CASSSRRTNTEAFF. The DNA of the CDR3 is TGTGCCAGCAGTTCTCGGCGAACGAACACTGAAGCTTTCTTT.